Listed here are 11 T cell receptor beta chains from one sample, sequenced in a study of blood T cell repertoires in COVID-19. Sequenced by immunoSEQ multiplex PCR; TCRdb stores in-frame clones only, minus some. The table records almost 400,000 clones, nearly 90% of them present only once. Input material: PBMCs or T cells enriched from blood (not recorded which). The receptors derive from a woman in her 30s who had recovered from COVID-19.

The rearrangement joins TRBV30 to TRBJ1-1; D possibly corresponds to TRBD1 (5 bases). CDR3 length: 15 residues. Germline loops: CDR1 GTSNPN, CDR2 SVGIG (reference sequence). V was pared by 0 bases and J by 0 bases, with 11 bases between. The CDR3 DNA reads as TGTGCCTGGAGTGTCAAGACAGCCATGAACACTGAAGCTTTCTTT. It translates to CAWSVKTAMNTEAFF. The full variable domain, completed using reference TRBV30 and TRBJ1-1, is SQTIHQWPATLVQPVGSPLSLECTVEGTSNPNLYWYRQAAGRGLQLLFYSVGIGQISSEVPQNLSASRPQDRQFILSSKKLLLSDSGFYLCAWSVKTAMNTEAFFGQGTRLTVV.

The rearrangement uses TRBV18 and TRBJ2-1, with TRBD1 matching 8 bases. The germline V gene has CDR1 KGHSH and CDR2 LQKENI. The V gene end was trimmed by 5 bases and the J gene end by 6 bases; junction bases not matched to a gene: 6. The CDR3 extends over 14 amino acids. The CDR3 DNA reads as TGTGCCAGCTCAGGACAGGGATTCGGCAATGAGCAGTTCTTC. This gives the protein CASSGQGFGNEQFF.

V and J are TRBV28 and TRBJ2-2; TRBD1 is a possible D gene (6 bases). V lost 5 bases and J 6 bases, leaving 13 bases between the germline ends. This CDR3 is 14 amino acids long. Germline V gene data show CDR1 as MDHEN and CDR2 as SYDVKM. The CDR3 spells CASSLVGAAGELFF. The CDR3 DNA reads as TGTGCCAGCAGTCTCGTGGGGGCGGCCGGGGAGCTGTTTTTT.

This chain links TRBV7-8 with TRBJ2-7; D uncertain. Deletions cut 4 bases from V and 2 bases from J, with 12 bases between. There are 14 residues in the CDR3. Germline V gene data show CDR1 as SGHVS and CDR2 as FQNEAQ. The CDR3 nucleotides are TGTGCCAGCAGCTCTGACACATCGACCTACGAGCAGTACTTC. The encoded protein is CASSSDTSTYEQYF. The variable domain in full, with the rest retrieved from reference TRBV7-8 and TRBJ2-7, is GAGVSQSPRYKVAKRGQDVALRCDPISGHVSLFWYQQALGQGPEFLTYFQNEAQLDKSGLPSDRFFAERPEGSVSTLKIQRTQQEDSAVYLCASSSDTSTYEQYFGPGTRLTVT.

The chain couples TRBV18 to TRBJ2-5; TRBD2 might be the D (6 bases). The germline gives CDR1 KGHSH, CDR2 LQKENI. This CDR3 is built from 13 residues. Trimming took off 3 bases at V and 6 bases at J, with 11 bases between the two ends. The CDR3 reads CASSPGGLQTQYF. The CDR3, as DNA: TGTGCCAGCTCACCCGGGGGACTGCAGACCCAGTACTTC.

The J gene is TRBJ2-5, the V gene TRBV6-5, with 7 bases lining up with TRBD1. With V trimmed by 9 bases and J by 7 bases, 11 bases remained unmatched. The length of the CDR3 is 13 residues. Germline V gives CDR1 MNHEY, CDR2 SVGAGI. CDR3 sequence reads: CASKTGQVSTQYF. The CDR3 coding sequence is TGTGCCAGTAAGACAGGGCAAGTTTCGACCCAGTACTTC.

The chain recombines TRBV30 with TRBJ2-7; 7 bases line up with TRBD1. The germline gives CDR1 GTSNPN, CDR2 SVGIG (reference sequence). V dropped 0 bases and J dropped 4; count of bases not matched to a gene: 9. CDR3 length equals 15 residues. In DNA, the CDR3 is TGTGCCTGGAGTGTACAAAGGGGGCCCGGTTACGAGCAGTACTTC. Amino acid sequence: CAWSVQRGPGYEQYF.

V is TRBV5-1 and J is TRBJ2-3; 7 positions match TRBD2. Germline CDR1 is SGHRS and CDR2 is YFSETQ. The CDR3 length is 14 residues. Trimming cost V 0 bases and J 5 bases; bases outside gene matches: 3. The CDR3 loop reads CASSLGIAGDTQYF. For the CDR3, the DNA is TGCGCCAGCAGCTTGGGGATAGCGGGAGATACGCAGTATTTT.

The chain uses TRBV11-2 and TRBJ2-2; unclear D gene. Germline V gene data show CDR1 as SGHAT and CDR2 as FQNNGV. V lost 4 bases, J lost 5 bases, and 8 bases lay in between. The length of the CDR3 is 13 residues. The DNA of the CDR3 is TGTGCCAGCAGCTCCATCAGAACCGGGGAGCTGTTTTTT. Translating it yields CASSSIRTGELFF.

The V call is TRBV2, the J call TRBJ2-7; D is undetermined. The CDR3 runs 15 residues. V lost 1 base and J lost 2, with 12 bases in between. Per germline, CDR1 SNHLY and CDR2 FYNNEI. CDR3 DNA sequence: TGTGCCAGCAGTGAAGAGCCTTCATACGCCTACGAGCAGTACTTC. This codes for CASSEEPSYAYEQYF.

This clone was seen a handful of times. The chain couples TRBV5-1 to TRBJ1-1, with 7 bases matching TRBD1. This CDR3 has 12 residues. The germline gives CDR1 SGHRS, CDR2 YFSETQ. V was pared by 7 bases and J by 5 bases, with 5 bases of the junction left unmatched. CDR3 sequence: CASRQGSTEAFF. For the CDR3, the DNA is TGCGCCAGCCGACAGGGTAGTACTGAAGCTTTCTTT.